The 30 T cell receptor beta chains listed next were all sequenced from one sample in a study of radiotherapy plus CTLA-4 blockade in lung cancer. Using immunoSEQ multiplex PCR, the repertoire was profiled, and TCRdb retains in-frame clones only, with some absent. The data show roughly 85,000 clones, with around 87% seen just once and roughly a sixth held by the top ten. The sample in question was peripheral blood, obtained from a patient treated with radiotherapy plus ipilimumab. The receptors originated from a human donor with non-small cell lung cancer that progressed on radiotherapy plus ipilimumab.

The V and J genes are TRBV7-9 and TRBJ1-5; TRBD1 agrees at 9 bases. This CDR3 is 15 amino acids long. The trim removed 3 bases at V and 4 bases at J, leaving 4 bases unmatched. The V gene's germline CDR1 is SEHNR and CDR2 FQNEAQ (reference sequence). The CDR3 here is CASSFGTGRNQPQHF. CDR3 DNA: TGTGCCAGCAGCTTTGGGACAGGGCGAAATCAGCCCCAGCATTTT.

The chain employs TRBV27 and TRBJ2-3; D remains ambiguous. From germline, CDR1 is MNHEY and CDR2 SMNVEV (reference sequence). The V and J ends lost 6 bases and 4 bases respectively, with 14 bases between them. CDR3 length equals 14 residues. This CDR3 reads CASRTTDDSDTQYF. The CDR3 DNA reads TGTGCCAGCAGAACAACAGACGATTCAGATACGCAGTATTTT.

This chain joins TRBV5-6 and TRBJ1-5; D gene uncertain. Germline V lookup: CDR1 SGHDT, CDR2 YYEEEE. The CDR3 consists of 15 residues. The V and J ends lost 4 bases and 6 bases respectively, with 17 bases between them. CDR3 DNA sequence: TGTGCCAGCAGCCTGGGTCGGGTCCGAACTCAGCCCCAGCATTTT. Translating gives CASSLGRVRTQPQHF.

The table lists this clone with a few counts. This chain joins TRBV7-9 and TRBJ1-4; D is possibly TRBD1 (5 bases). The CDR3 extends over 15 amino acids. V shed 0 bases and J shed 2 bases, with 7 bases lying between them. Germline CDR1 is SEHNR and CDR2 is FQNEAQ (reference sequence). CDR3 sequence: CASSLAQGTNEKLFF. DNA for the CDR3: TGTGCCAGCAGCTTAGCCCAGGGCACTAATGAAAAACTGTTTTTT.

The chain has TRBV30 and TRBJ1-4; 9 nucleotides match TRBD1. CDR3 size: 14 residues. The germline gives CDR1 GTSNPN, CDR2 SVGIG (reference sequence). V lost 1 base and J lost 8; bases outside the gene matches: 5. The CDR3 loop is CAWSAQGAGEKLFF. As DNA, the CDR3 is TGTGCCTGGAGTGCACAGGGGGCAGGGGAAAAACTGTTTTTT.

This clone came up once. This chain connects TRBV7-2 to TRBJ2-7; TRBD1 matches 11 bases. The trim removed 2 bases at V and 2 bases at J, leaving 14 bases unmatched. This CDR3 region has 19 residues. Germline assignment: CDR1 SGHTA and CDR2 FQGNSA. The CDR3 DNA reads TGTGCCAGCAGCTTATCCCCGCTGAGAGGACAGGGGGCCGCCTACGAGCAGTACTTC. The encoded protein is CASSLSPLRGQGAAYEQYF.

The V and J genes are TRBV11-2 and TRBJ2-1, with TRBD1 matching over 7 bases. V gave up 3 bases and J gave up 8 bases; unmatched junction bases: 13. The CDR3 loop spans 16 amino acids. CDR1 SGHAT and CDR2 FQNNGV come from the germline V gene. The CDR3 coding sequence is TGTGCCAGCAGCTTTAGGGGCAGGGGGACGGAGGATGAGCAGTTCTTC. Amino acids: CASSFRGRGTEDEQFF.

The chain uses TRBV5-1 and TRBJ2-3; D perhaps matches TRBD1 (6 bases). V was cut by 4 bases and J by 2 bases, with 11 bases left in between. This CDR3 has 14 amino acids. CDR1 is SGHRS, CDR2 YFSETQ, per germline. CDR3 protein: CASSLGQHTDTQYF. For the CDR3, the DNA is TGCGCCAGCAGCCTAGGACAGCACACAGATACGCAGTATTTT.

The V and J genes are TRBV28 and TRBJ1-5, with D perhaps TRBD1 (5 bases). Germline values: CDR1 MDHEN, CDR2 SYDVKM. V was trimmed by 1 base and J by 0 bases, leaving 10 bases between them. The CDR3 sequence is 16 residues long. The CDR3: CASSLSGVGSNQPQHF. The DNA for the CDR3 is TGTGCCAGCAGTTTATCGGGGGTGGGTAGCAATCAGCCCCAGCATTTT.

This rearrangement joins TRBV10-3 to TRBJ2-1; TRBD2 matches at 7 bases. Germline V gene sequence: CDR1 ENHRY, CDR2 SYGVKD. The CDR3 length is 14 residues. V shed 0 bases and J 7 bases; nucleotides not matched to a gene: 3. In DNA, the CDR3 is TGTGCCATCAGTGAGTCGGGGGGGGTTAATGAGCAGTTCTTC. Its translation: CAISESGGVNEQFF.

This chain uses TRBV5-1 with TRBJ2-7, with unresolved D. The germline V gene has CDR1 SGHRS and CDR2 YFSETQ. CDR3 length: 12 residues. V was clipped by 2 bases and J by 0 bases, with 3 bases between them. DNA of the CDR3: TGCGCCAGCAGCTTCAGCTCCTACGAGCAGTACTTC. It encodes CASSFSSYEQYF.

This clone was recorded only once. J is TRBJ2-5 and V is TRBV10-3; 10 nucleotides match TRBD1. The J call is in doubt because the DNA end fits TRBJ2-7 better. Germline V CDR1 and CDR2: ENHRY, SYGVKD. The CDR3 runs 18 residues. The CDR3 protein is CAISGSPTGGSSSYEQYF. CDR3 DNA: TGTGCCATCAGTGGGTCCCCGACAGGGGGCAGTAGCTCCTACGAGCAGTACTTC.

The CDR3 DNA reads as TGTGCCACCACAGCCACCCGGAACCATGAAAAACTGTTTTTT. As protein: CATTATRNHEKLFF. The chain recombines TRBV2 with TRBJ1-4; D not resolved. The CDR3 contains 14 residues. Germline V gene lookup returns CDR1 SNHLY and CDR2 FYNNEI. Trimming stripped 10 bases from V and 6 bases from J, with 18 bases between.

Only a few counts were recorded for this clone. The rearrangement joins TRBV6-1 to TRBJ1-4; TRBD1 aligns across 8 bases. The CDR3 runs to 14 residues. With V trimmed by 5 bases and J by 7 bases, 6 bases remained unmatched. Per germline, CDR1 MNHNS and CDR2 SASEGT. The DNA for the CDR3 is TGTGCCAGCAGTCCCGAGACAGGGGTTGAAAAACTGTTTTTT. Translating it yields CASSPETGVEKLFF.

Only one count was recorded for this clone. One end of the junction fails to match germline, which may point to a read error. This chain uses TRBV7-7 with TRBJ2-7; D ambiguous. This CDR3 has 12 residues. Germline CDR1 SSHAT, CDR2 FNYEAQ (reference sequence). In DNA form, the CDR3 reads TGTGCTAGCAGCCCCTCAATCAACGAGCAGTACTTC. Amino acid sequence: CASSPSINEQYF.

This clone was seen a single time. The chain recombines TRBV9 with TRBJ1-1, with D hard to call. Germline V lookup: CDR1 SGDLS, CDR2 YYNGEE. V was cut by 4 bases and J by 5 bases, with 15 bases left in between. The CDR3 sequence is 14 residues long. CDR3 region: CASSLYSGSTEAFF. The DNA for the CDR3 is TGTGCCAGCAGCCTTTATTCGGGGAGTACTGAAGCTTTCTTT.

The chain has TRBV11-3 and TRBJ2-1; possibly TRBD2 for D (5 bases). V was shortened by 5 bases and J by 3 bases, with 20 bases between the two germline ends. Germline CDR1 and CDR2: SGHNT and YENEEA. The CDR3 has 17 residues. The CDR3 reads CASSPNLATPNYNEQFF. DNA of the CDR3: TGTGCCAGCAGCCCAAATCTAGCCACACCCAACTACAATGAGCAGTTCTTC. The variable domain in full, completed from reference TRBV11-3 and TRBJ2-1, reads EAGVVQSPRYKIIEKKQPVAFWCNPISGHNTLYWYLQNLGQGPELLIRYENEEAVDDSQLPKDRFSAERLKGVDSTLKIQPAELGDSAVYLCASSPNLATPNYNEQFFGPGTRLTVL.

This chain uses TRBV5-1 with TRBJ1-2; D might be TRBD1 (6 bases). The V and J ends lost 4 bases and 1 base respectively, with 11 bases between them. Germline assignment: CDR1 SGHRS and CDR2 YFSETQ. The CDR3 runs to 14 residues. The CDR3 reads CASSGTGNNYGYTF. The CDR3 DNA sequence: TGCGCCAGCAGCGGTACAGGGAATAACTATGGCTACACCTTC.

The J gene is TRBJ2-1, the V gene TRBV10-1, with a possible D match to TRBD2 (5 bases). Between the trimmed V and J ends, which lost 4 bases and 0 bases, there was a span of 10 bases. The CDR3 contains 15 residues. Germline V lookup: CDR1 WNHNN, CDR2 SYGVQD (reference sequence). CDR3 sequence reads: CASSVQRPSYNEQFF. The CDR3, as DNA: TGCGCCAGCAGTGTTCAGCGGCCCTCCTACAATGAGCAGTTCTTC.

In DNA form, the CDR3 reads TGTGCCTGGAGTGATTACAATGAGCAGTTCTTC. Translating gives CAWSDYNEQFF. The chain employs TRBV30 and TRBJ2-1, with no clear D. The CDR3 totals 11 residues. In germline, CDR1 is GTSNPN, CDR2 SVGIG (reference sequence). V lost 1 base and J 4 bases, leaving 2 bases between the germline ends.

This clone showed up just once. This chain connects TRBV27 to TRBJ1-2, with TRBD1 as a possible D gene (5 bases). Germline-derived CDR1 and CDR2 are MNHEY and SMNVEV (reference sequence). Trimming stripped 4 bases from V and 2 bases from J, with 14 bases between. This CDR3 has 15 residues. This CDR3 reads CASSSPRQGNYGYTF. The DNA of the CDR3 is TGTGCCAGCAGTTCCCCTAGGCAGGGCAACTATGGCTACACCTTC.

The chain recombines TRBV11-2 with TRBJ2-3, with 11 bases aligning to TRBD2. The length of the CDR3 is 18 residues. CDR1 and CDR2 (germline): SGHAT, FQNNGV. The junction had 8 bases not matched to a gene; V was cut back by 1 base and J by 2 bases. As DNA, the CDR3 is TGTGCCAGCAGCTTAGTTCCCGTAGCGGGAGGGCCCACAGATACGCAGTATTTT. This sequence encodes CASSLVPVAGGPTDTQYF.

In its sample, this clone was seen a few times. The chain recombines TRBV27 with TRBJ2-3; perhaps TRBD2 as D (5 bases). Trimming removed 6 bases from V and 2 bases from J, with 6 bases in between. CDR3 length: 12 residues. The germline V gene has CDR1 MNHEY and CDR2 SMNVEV (reference sequence). CDR3 sequence: CASRDFTDTQYF. The CDR3, as DNA: TGTGCCAGCAGGGACTTCACAGATACGCAGTATTTT.

The rearrangement links TRBV5-4 to TRBJ2-1; possible D gene TRBD2, 6 bases. Germline values: CDR1 SGHNT, CDR2 YYREEE (reference sequence). There are 12 residues in the CDR3. V was clipped by 4 bases and J by 10 bases, with 12 bases between them. CDR3 residues: CASSVGLDEQFF. CDR3 in DNA: TGTGCCAGCAGCGTGGGACTTGACGAGCAGTTCTTC. The whole variable domain, remainder taken from reference TRBV5-4 and TRBJ2-1, is ETGVTQSPTHLIKTRGQQVTLRCSSQSGHNTVSWYQQALGQGPQFIFQYYREEENGRGNFPPRFSGLQFPNYSSELNVNALELDDSALYLCASSVGLDEQFFGPGTRLTVL.

J is TRBJ2-7 and V is TRBV7-8; unclear D gene. The CDR3 runs 13 residues. The V gene's germline CDR1 is SGHVS and CDR2 FQNEAQ. V was cut by 5 bases and J by 7 bases, with 15 bases left in between. The CDR3 DNA is TGTGCCAGCAGCCCCGGACGGTGGTTGGAGCAGTACTTC. Translated: CASSPGRWLEQYF.

The V and J genes are TRBV4-3 and TRBJ2-5; no reliable D call. Trimming pared 6 bases from V and 4 bases from J, leaving 6 bases between. Germline V gene lookup returns CDR1 LGHNA and CDR2 YSLEER. The CDR3 totals 11 residues. CDR3 coding DNA: TGCGCCAGCAGAGAAGGAGAGACCCAGTACTTC. Protein product: CASREGETQYF.

The V and J genes are TRBV5-1 and TRBJ1-2, with TRBD1 as a possible D gene (6 bases). CDR1 is SGHRS and CDR2 is YFSETQ in the germline V gene. This CDR3 contains 16 residues. V lost 4 bases and J 4 bases, leaving 20 bases between the germline ends. DNA of the CDR3: TGCGCCAGCAGCCCCCGGACAGATCAGAGTGGCTATGGCTACACCTTC. It encodes CASSPRTDQSGYGYTF.

V gene TRBV5-1 combines with J gene TRBJ1-1, with D unresolved. V dropped 0 bases and J dropped 7 bases, with 16 bases sitting between them. Per the germline V gene, CDR1 is SGHRS and CDR2 is YFSETQ. The CDR3 has 15 amino acids. The CDR3, as DNA: TGCGCCAGCAGCTTGGCCGGGTCTGGGGTTAATGAAGCTTTCTTT. Residues: CASSLAGSGVNEAFF.

The chain combines TRBV14 with TRBJ2-5; the match to TRBD1 covers 9 bases. The germline V gene encodes CDR1 SGHDN and CDR2 FVKESK. The CDR3 sequence is 15 residues long. The V segment lost 0 bases and the J segment 4 bases; nucleotides outside the gene matches: 3. The CDR3 reads CASSQERDRVETQYF. The CDR3 coding sequence is TGTGCCAGCAGCCAAGAGCGGGACAGGGTAGAGACCCAGTACTTC.

The V gene is TRBV30, the J gene TRBJ1-2; D is possibly TRBD1 (6 bases). The length of the CDR3 is 14 residues. V lost 2 bases and J 7 bases, leaving 17 bases between the germline ends. From germline, CDR1 is GTSNPN and CDR2 SVGIG (reference sequence). CDR3 sequence reads: CAWSSRGGASGYTF. The CDR3 nucleotides read TGTGCCTGGAGTTCCCGGGGGGGGGCCAGTGGCTACACCTTC.